The sequence of this T cell receptor (beta chain) was determined in a study of T cells in women clearing cervical HPV infection. Overall study results and limits: CIN3+ cases had significantly higher TCR richness than controls; evenness did not differ.

The CDR3 length is 12 residues. Germline loops: CDR1 SGHRS, CDR2 YFSETQ. Trimming cost V 0 bases and J 5 bases, with 5 bases left between them. As to this clone: Its target is unknown. The observed sequence ends 3 residues before the CDR3 terminus, with the missing tail filled in from the germline J gene.

The table came from immunoSEQ multiplex PCR; TCRdb's copy has only in-frame clones and leaves some out. This repertoire includes more than 25,000 clones. The chain links TRBV5-1 to TRBJ2-5; D gene unclear. Sequenced input: blood buffy coat. This TCR came from a woman aged 18-69 years with a cervical HPV16 infection that either progressed to CIN3+ or cleared (not recorded which). Here the CDR3 reads CASSLASETQYF. The CDR3 DNA, read in part, is TGCGCCAGCAGCTTGGCCTCGGAGACC.